Below, 4 T cell receptor beta chains from the same sample are listed, as sequenced in a study of cytomegalovirus exposure and HLA in healthy donors. Researchers ran the PCR with 60 Vbeta and 13 Jbeta primers. Clones were read by immunoSEQ multiplex PCR, and TCRdb kept only the in-frame ones, dropping some. The table includes some 210,000 clones, 70% to 80% detected once. The sample comprised PBMCs. Receptor source: a male donor in good health and CMV-seronegative.

This clone has just a few counts. V gene TRBV29-1 combines with J gene TRBJ1-2; D perhaps matches TRBD1 (5 bases). This CDR3 comprises 12 residues. CDR1 and CDR2 from the germline V gene are SQVTM and ANQGSEA. The CDR3 DNA reads as TGCACCGTCGACAGCCAGGGATATGGCTACACCTTC. This gives the protein CTVDSQGYGYTF.

The V and J genes are TRBV11-2 and TRBJ2-7, with 8 nucleotides matching TRBD1. Germline CDR1 and CDR2: SGHAT and FQNNGV. Trimming took 4 bases from V and 0 from J; bases not matched to a gene: 2. The CDR3 runs 14 residues. CDR3 nucleotides: TGTGCCAGCAGCTCAGGACAGGGCTCCTACGAGCAGTACTTC. Amino acids: CASSSGQGSYEQYF.

V is TRBV28 and J is TRBJ2-5; 9 bases are a match to TRBD1. The J call is in doubt because the DNA end fits TRBJ2-7 better. This CDR3 region has 15 residues. The germline V gene has CDR1 MDHEN and CDR2 SYDVKM. The CDR3 nucleotides are TGTGCCAGCAGTGGGGCCGGGACAGGGATCTACGAGCAGTACTTC. Translating gives CASSGAGTGIYEQYF.

The rearrangement links TRBV11-1 to TRBJ2-3, with D possibly being TRBD2 (5 bases). Germline lookup yields CDR1 SGHAT and CDR2 FQDESV (reference sequence). V gave up 6 bases and J gave up 8 bases, with 18 bases separating them. This CDR3 region has 14 residues. The CDR3 protein is CASRAGSGGGTQYF. CDR3 nucleotide sequence: TGTGCCAGCAGAGCTGGGTCAGGTGGAGGTACGCAGTATTTT.